This passage covers 12 T cell receptor beta chains from one sample sequenced in a study of blood T cell repertoires in COVID-19 (dated by TCRdb to the early 2020s). Library preparation was by the immunoSEQ multiplex PCR assay. TCRdb took over this immuneACCESS table, retaining in-frame rearrangements with V and J assigned. Such tables are incomplete; in checked studies, under half of the missing clones stem from an unresolved V gene, and the remainder is unexplained. The sample has over 200,000 clones on record, approximately 87% of them singletons. Of the sample, over 3% is held by the ten largest clones. The sample taken for sequencing was PBMCs or T cells enriched from blood (not recorded which). The receptors stem from a woman in her fifties or sixties in a cohort exposed to, infected with or recovered from COVID-19 (not recorded which).

The count of this clone is one. The chain links TRBV19 to TRBJ1-1, with D possibly TRBD1 on 5 matching bases. Trimming took 6 bases from V and 8 from J, leaving 13 bases between them. This CDR3 contains 12 residues. Per germline, CDR1 LNHDA and CDR2 SQIVND (reference sequence). CDR3 amino acids: CASRRDETEAFF. The DNA of the CDR3 is TGTGCCAGTAGGCGGGACGAAACAGAAGCTTTCTTT.

The J gene is TRBJ2-3, the V gene TRBV4-3; D not resolved. Germline CDR1 is LGHNA and CDR2 is YSLEER. V was cut by 3 bases and J by 9 bases, with 16 bases left in between. This CDR3 is 14 amino acids long. CDR3 DNA: TGCGCCAGCAGCCAGTCGTTCACGGCTAGGACGCAGTATTTT. This translates into CASSQSFTARTQYF.

This clone was seen only once. This chain joins TRBV28 and TRBJ2-2, with D perhaps matching TRBD2 (5 bases). The V end was cut by 11 bases, the J end by 7 bases, with 17 bases between. The germline CDR1 and CDR2 sequences are MDHEN and SYDVKM. The length of the CDR3 is 13 residues. DNA of the CDR3: TGTGCCTCTTCGTCAGGAGGAATCGGGGAGCTGTTTTTT. As protein: CASSSGGIGELFF.

This clone was seen a few times. The rearrangement uses TRBV27 and TRBJ1-2; a weak D match, TRBD1 (5 bases). Trimming shortened V by 2 bases and J by 4 bases, and 14 bases separated the two germline ends. CDR3 length equals 15 residues. Germline CDR1 MNHEY, CDR2 SMNVEV (reference sequence). DNA of the CDR3: TGTGCCAGCAGTTTAAAGACCAGTGGGGCCTATGGCTACACCTTC. Translating it yields CASSLKTSGAYGYTF.

The V gene is TRBV19, the J gene TRBJ1-5; 10 bases agree with TRBD1. The J segment lost 6 bases and the V segment lost 7 bases, leaving 6 bases of the junction unmatched. This CDR3 has 14 residues. Germline V gene data show CDR1 as LNHDA and CDR2 as SQIVND (reference sequence). CDR3 region: CASNYGQGGQPQHF. For the CDR3, the DNA is TGTGCCAGTAACTACGGACAGGGGGGTCAGCCCCAGCATTTT.

In its sample, this clone was seen a few times. The chain joins TRBV5-5 to TRBJ1-2, with D tentatively TRBD1 (6 bases). Germline V lookup: CDR1 SGHKS, CDR2 YYEKEE (reference sequence). The CDR3 totals 16 residues. The ends were cut back, 2 bases at V and 8 bases at J, with 22 bases in the middle. The CDR3: CASSFVAGEKSMGYTF. In DNA form, the CDR3 reads TGTGCCAGCAGCTTTGTAGCAGGGGAAAAGAGTATGGGCTACACCTTC. The full variable domain, with the rest looked up from reference TRBV5-5 and TRBJ1-2, is DAGVTQSPTHLIKTRGQQVTLRCSPISGHKSVSWYQQVLGQGPQFIFQYYEKEERGRGNFPDRFSARQFPNYSSELNVNALLLGDSALYLCASSFVAGEKSMGYTFGSGTRLTVV.

The J gene is TRBJ2-7, the V gene TRBV7-9; possibly TRBD2 for D (6 bases). The germline V gene has CDR1 SEHNR and CDR2 FQNEAQ (reference sequence). The V end was cut by 2 bases, the J end by 7 bases, with 15 bases between. The CDR3 covers 14 residues. The CDR3 DNA sequence: TGTGCCAGCAGCTTAATCCCCGGAGGGAAAGAGCAGTACTTC. Protein product: CASSLIPGGKEQYF.

CDR3 DNA: TGTGCCTGGAGTGCGGGACAGGGCTATTCACCCCTCCACTTT. It translates to CAWSAGQGYSPLHF. V and J are TRBV30 and TRBJ1-6; 9 positions agree with TRBD1. Germline loops: CDR1 GTSNPN, CDR2 SVGIG (reference sequence). Trimming cost V 1 base and J 8 bases; bases outside gene matches: 3. This CDR3 is built from 14 residues.

The gene calls are TRBV3-1 (or the pseudogene TRBV3-2) and TRBJ1-1; no definite D call. This CDR3 region has 16 residues. Trimming cost V 2 bases and J 5 bases, with 18 bases left between them. Germline-derived CDR1 and CDR2 are LGHDT and YNNKEL (reference sequence). The CDR3 DNA reads TGTGCCAGCAGCCAATCGTGGGCCGCGGGGAAGACTGAAGCTTTCTTT. Translation gives CASSQSWAAGKTEAFF.

This sequence joins TRBV6-5 and TRBJ1-1; tentative D call: TRBD1 (5 bases). Germline lookup yields CDR1 MNHEY and CDR2 SVGAGI. The CDR3 loop spans 15 amino acids. V lost 4 bases and J lost 3, with 15 bases in between. DNA of the CDR3: TGTGCCAGCAGTTTCATTGACAGAAGTGACACTGAAGCTTTCTTT. It yields the protein CASSFIDRSDTEAFF.

The rearrangement links TRBV5-6 to TRBJ1-6, with 9 bases lining up with TRBD1. From germline, CDR1 is SGHDT and CDR2 YYEEEE. Trimming cost V 2 bases and J 10 bases; bases outside gene matches: 4. The CDR3 is 14 amino acids. The CDR3 DNA reads TGTGCCAGCAGCTTCGGGGACAGGGCCTCACCCCTCCACTTT. Its translation: CASSFGDRASPLHF.

J is TRBJ2-1 and V is TRBV19; 8 bases are shared with TRBD1. The V gene end was trimmed by 10 bases and the J gene end by 4 bases; junction bases not matched to a gene: 15. Germline assignment: CDR1 LNHDA and CDR2 SQIVND (reference sequence). The CDR3 spans 16 residues. CDR3 DNA: TGTGCCACAAACTCCGACTCAGGACAGGGTTACAATGAGCAGTTCTTC. It yields the protein CATNSDSGQGYNEQFF.